This T cell receptor beta chain derives from a study of T cells expressing NK-cell markers. Study observations and caveats: Dominant NKG2C+ clonotypes were found to form about 1.0-8% of CD8+ T cells in over five donors.

TCRdb reprocessed the 5' RACE reads, with one entry per CDR3 protein and no DNA. This sample's clone table lists fewer than 400,000 distinct CDR3 sequences. CDR1 is SGHTA, CDR2 FQGTGA, per germline. This CDR3 is 14 amino acids long. About this clonotype itself: Its specificity is unknown.

The sequencing sample was made of blood T cells: a sorted CD56 or NKG2C T cell subset, CD4+ or CD8+ T cells, or bulk PBMC T cells (not recorded which). The source of this sequence is a woman between 50 and 59 years old in good health. The chain uses TRBV7-3 and TRBJ2-1; TCRdb's D gene call, TRBD2, goes unchecked for lack of DNA. The CDR3: CASSLTSSGSNQFF.